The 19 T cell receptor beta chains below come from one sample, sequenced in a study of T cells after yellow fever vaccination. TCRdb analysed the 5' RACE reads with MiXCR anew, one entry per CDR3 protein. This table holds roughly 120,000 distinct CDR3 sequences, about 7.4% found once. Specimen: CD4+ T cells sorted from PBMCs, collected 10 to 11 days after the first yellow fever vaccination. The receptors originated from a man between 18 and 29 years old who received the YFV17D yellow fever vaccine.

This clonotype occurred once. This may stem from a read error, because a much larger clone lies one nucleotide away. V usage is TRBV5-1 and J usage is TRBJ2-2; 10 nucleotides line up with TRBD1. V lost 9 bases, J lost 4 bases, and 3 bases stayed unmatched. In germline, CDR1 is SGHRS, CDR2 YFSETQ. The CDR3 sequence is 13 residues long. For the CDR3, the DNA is TGCGCCACAGGGACAGGGGCCACCGGGGAGCTGTTTTTT. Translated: CATGTGATGELFF. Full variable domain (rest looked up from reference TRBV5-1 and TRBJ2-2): KAGVTQTPRYLIKTRGQQVTLSCSPISGHRSVSWYQQTPGQGLQFLFEYFSETQRNKGNFPGRFSGRQFSNSRSEMNVSTLELGDSALYLCATGTGATGELFFGEGSRLTVL.

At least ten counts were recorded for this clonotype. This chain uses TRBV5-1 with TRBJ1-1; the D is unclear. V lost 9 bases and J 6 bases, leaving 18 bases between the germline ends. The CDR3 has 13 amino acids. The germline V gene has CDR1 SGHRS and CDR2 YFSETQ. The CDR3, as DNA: TGCGCCACCTCCAAAGACTCGGGATCTGAAGCTTTCTTT. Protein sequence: CATSKDSGSEAFF.

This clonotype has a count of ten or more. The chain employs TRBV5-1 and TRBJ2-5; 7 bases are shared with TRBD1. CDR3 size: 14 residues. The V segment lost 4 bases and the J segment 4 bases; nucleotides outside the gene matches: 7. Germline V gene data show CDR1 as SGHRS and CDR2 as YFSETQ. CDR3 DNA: TGCGCCAGCAGCCCAGGGGACAGTTCAGAGACCCAGTACTTC. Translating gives CASSPGDSSETQYF.

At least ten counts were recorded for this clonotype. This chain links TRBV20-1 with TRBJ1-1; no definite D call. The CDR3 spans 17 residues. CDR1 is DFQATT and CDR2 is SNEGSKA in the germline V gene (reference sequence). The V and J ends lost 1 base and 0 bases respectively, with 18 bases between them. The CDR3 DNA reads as TGCAGTGCTAGAGCCTTAGCAGCGAAATTATTGAACACTGAAGCTTTCTTT. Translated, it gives CSARALAAKLLNTEAFF.

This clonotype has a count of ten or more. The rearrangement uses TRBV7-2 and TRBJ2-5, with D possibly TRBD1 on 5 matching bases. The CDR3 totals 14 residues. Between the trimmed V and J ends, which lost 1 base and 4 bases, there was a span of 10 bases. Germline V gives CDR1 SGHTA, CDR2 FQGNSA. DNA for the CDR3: TGTGCCAGCAGCTTAGGAAGGGGCCGAGAGACCCAGTACTTC. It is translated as CASSLGRGRETQYF.

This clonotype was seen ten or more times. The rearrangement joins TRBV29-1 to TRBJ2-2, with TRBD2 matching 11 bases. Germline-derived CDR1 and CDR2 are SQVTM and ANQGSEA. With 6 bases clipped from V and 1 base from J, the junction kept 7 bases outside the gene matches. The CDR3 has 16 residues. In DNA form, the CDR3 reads TGCAGCGTCCGGTCCACTAGCGGGGGGAACACCGGGGAGCTGTTTTTT. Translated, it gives CSVRSTSGGNTGELFF.

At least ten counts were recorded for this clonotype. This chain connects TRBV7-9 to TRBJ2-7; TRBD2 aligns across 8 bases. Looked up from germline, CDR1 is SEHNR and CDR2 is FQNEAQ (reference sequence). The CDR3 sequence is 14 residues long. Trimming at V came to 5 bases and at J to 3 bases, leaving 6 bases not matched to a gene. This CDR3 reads CASSSPGTSYEQYF. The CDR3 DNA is TGTGCCAGCAGCAGTCCCGGGACTAGCTACGAGCAGTACTTC.

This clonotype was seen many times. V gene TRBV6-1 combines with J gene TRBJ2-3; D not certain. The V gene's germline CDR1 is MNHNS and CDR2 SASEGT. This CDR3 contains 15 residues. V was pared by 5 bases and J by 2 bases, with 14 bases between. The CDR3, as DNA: TGTGCCAGCAGTATTCAGTTGGGATTCACAGATACGCAGTATTTT. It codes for CASSIQLGFTDTQYF.

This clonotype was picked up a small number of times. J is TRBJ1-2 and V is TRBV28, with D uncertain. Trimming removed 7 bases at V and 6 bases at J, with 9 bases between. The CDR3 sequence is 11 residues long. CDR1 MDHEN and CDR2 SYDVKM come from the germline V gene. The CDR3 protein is CASTVGNGYTF. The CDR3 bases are TGTGCCAGCACAGTAGGGAATGGCTACACCTTC.

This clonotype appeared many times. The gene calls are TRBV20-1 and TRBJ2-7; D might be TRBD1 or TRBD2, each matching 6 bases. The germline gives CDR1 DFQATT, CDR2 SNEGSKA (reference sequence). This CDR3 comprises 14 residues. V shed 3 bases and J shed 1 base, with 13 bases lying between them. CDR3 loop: CSASPRGLSYEQYV. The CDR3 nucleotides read TGCAGTGCTAGTCCCAGGGGACTTTCCTACGAGCAGTACGTC.

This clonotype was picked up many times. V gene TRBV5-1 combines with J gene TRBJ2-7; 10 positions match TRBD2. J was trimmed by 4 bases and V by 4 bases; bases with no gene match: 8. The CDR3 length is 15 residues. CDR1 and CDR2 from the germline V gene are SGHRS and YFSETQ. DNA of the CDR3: TGCGCCAGCAGCGCAGGACTAGCGGTCCGGTACGAGCAGTACTTC. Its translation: CASSAGLAVRYEQYF.

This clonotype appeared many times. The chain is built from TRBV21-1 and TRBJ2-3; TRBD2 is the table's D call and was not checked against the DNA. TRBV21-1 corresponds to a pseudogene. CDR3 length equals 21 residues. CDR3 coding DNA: TGTGCCAGCAGCAAAGCGCTAGGACTAGCGGGGGGCCGATCGAGCACAGATACGCAGTATTTT. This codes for CASSKALGLAGGRSSTDTQYF.

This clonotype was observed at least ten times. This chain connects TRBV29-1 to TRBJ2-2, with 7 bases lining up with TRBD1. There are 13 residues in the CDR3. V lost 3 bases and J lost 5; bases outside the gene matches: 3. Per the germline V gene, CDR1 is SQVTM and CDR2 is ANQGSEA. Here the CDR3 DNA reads TGCAGCGTTGATAGGGGGCGGACCGGGGAGCTGTTTTTT. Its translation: CSVDRGRTGELFF.

The CDR3 spells CASGPGEASGNTIYF. CDR3 bases: TGTGCCAGCGGACCCGGAGAGGCGTCAGGAAACACCATATATTTT. The chain has TRBV27 and TRBJ1-3; D call uncertain. Germline-derived CDR1 and CDR2 are MNHEY and SMNVEV (reference sequence). V lost 8 bases to trimming and J lost 4 bases, with 18 bases between them. The CDR3 runs to 15 residues.

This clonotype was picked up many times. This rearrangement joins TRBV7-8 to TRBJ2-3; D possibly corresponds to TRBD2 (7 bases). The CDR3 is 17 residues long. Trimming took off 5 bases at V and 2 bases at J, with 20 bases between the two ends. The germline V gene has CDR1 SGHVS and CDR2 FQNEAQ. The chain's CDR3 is CASSPRGALRSTDTQYF. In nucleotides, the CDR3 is TGTGCCAGCAGCCCCCGGGGGGCCCTGAGATCCACAGATACGCAGTATTTT. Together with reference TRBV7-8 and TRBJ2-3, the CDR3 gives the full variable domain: GAGVSQSPRYKVAKRGQDVALRCDPISGHVSLFWYQQALGQGPEFLTYFQNEAQLDKSGLPSDRFFAERPEGSVSTLKIQRTQQEDSAVYLCASSPRGALRSTDTQYFGPGTRLTVL.

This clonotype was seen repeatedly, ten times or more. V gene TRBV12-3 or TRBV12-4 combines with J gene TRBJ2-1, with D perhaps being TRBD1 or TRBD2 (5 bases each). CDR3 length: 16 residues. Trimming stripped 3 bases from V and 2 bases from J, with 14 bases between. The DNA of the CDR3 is TGTGCCAGCAGTTTTCGTGGGGGACGCCCCTACAATGAGCAGTTCTTC. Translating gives CASSFRGGRPYNEQFF.

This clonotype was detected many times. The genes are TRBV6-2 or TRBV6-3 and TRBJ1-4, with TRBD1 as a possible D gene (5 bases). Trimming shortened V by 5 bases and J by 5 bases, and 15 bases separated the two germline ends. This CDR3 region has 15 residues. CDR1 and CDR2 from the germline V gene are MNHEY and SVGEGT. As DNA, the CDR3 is TGTGCCAGCAGTCCACCCCGGGGCCTCAATGAAAAACTGTTTTTT. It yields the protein CASSPPRGLNEKLFF.

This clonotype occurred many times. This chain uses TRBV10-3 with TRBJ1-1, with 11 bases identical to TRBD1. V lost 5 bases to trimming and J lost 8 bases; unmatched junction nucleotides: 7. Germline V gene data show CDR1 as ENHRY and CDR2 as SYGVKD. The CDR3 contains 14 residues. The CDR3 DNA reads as TGTGCCATCAGTTTTACGGACAGGGGGCAAGAAGCTTTCTTT. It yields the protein CAISFTDRGQEAFF.

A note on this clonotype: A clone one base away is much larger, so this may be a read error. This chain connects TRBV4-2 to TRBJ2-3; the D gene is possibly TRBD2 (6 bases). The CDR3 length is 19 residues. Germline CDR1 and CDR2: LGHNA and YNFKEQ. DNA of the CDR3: TGTGCCAGCAGCCACCGCCCGGGACTCTCCATCGGGGCCACAGATCCGCAGTATTTT. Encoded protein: CASSHRPGLSIGATDPQYF.